The source of this T cell receptor (beta chain) is a study of human T cells and chemical hapten exposure. This clonotype was recorded a few times. The sample's time point: patch test 1, 2 weeks after DPC sensitization. Regarding treatment: therapeutic diphenylcyclopropenone sensitization with weekly scalp DPC. A single record per CDR3 protein comes from TCRdb applying MiXCR to the RACE reads. This sample has about 340,000 distinct CDR3 sequences; roughly 6.9% occur once, and the top ten carry 8.4%. The CDR3 totals 13 residues. The V gene's germline CDR1 is LNHDA and CDR2 SQIVND (reference sequence). The V end was cut by 3 bases, the J end by 8 bases, with 11 bases between.

The clonotype was recovered from a young woman with alopecia areata. Some clones in this sample may be carry-over from other donors' samples. Sequenced here: whole blood, sampled in connection with sensitization to the hapten diphenylcyclopropenone (DPC). The chain joins TRBV19 to TRBJ2-1, with a possible D match to TRBD2 (6 bases). The CDR3, as DNA: TGTGCCAGTAGTATCTCCGGGGGAGATGAGCAGTTCTTC. Translated: CASSISGGDEQFF.